This T cell receptor beta chain was sequenced for a study of long-term antiretroviral therapy in people with HIV. A v3.0 immunoSEQ assay was performed at survey level. Assay: immunoSEQ multiplex PCR; the TCRdb copy retains only in-frame clones and omits some. The sample has fewer than 40,000 clones, 70% to 80% seen once. Germline assignment: CDR1 SGDLS and CDR2 YYNGEE. V was clipped by 0 bases and J by 2 bases; unmatched bases: 2. CDR3 size: 15 residues. The chain links TRBV9 to TRBJ2-1; 7 nucleotides agree with TRBD2. This specimen was unsorted PBMCs, taken 1.9 years after starting antiretroviral therapy. The TCR comes from a man younger than 30 with HIV. The CDR3 DNA reads TGTGCCAGCAGCGTAGATCTAGCGGCCTACAATGAGCAGTTCTTC. The encoded protein is CASSVDLAAYNEQFF.